One and the same sample provided the 11 T cell receptor beta chains below, sequenced in a study of post-analysis software for immune sequencing data. Whole-study results and caveats: Five or six TRBV segments, TRBV5-6, TRBV5-1 and TRBV20-1 among them, were found more frequent in patients than controls.

The antigens these receptors bind are not known. Unique molecular identifiers were carried by the TCR beta cDNA libraries. TCRdb fed the PCR reads into MiXCR, producing one record per CDR3 protein. Counted here are around 260,000 distinct CDR3 sequences, 30% to 45% occurring once; the ten biggest clones make up roughly 4.8%. Sequencing used blood. These receptor sequences come from a girl between 5 and 17 years old with multiple sclerosis.

The chain has TRBV5-6 and TRBJ2-5, with 9 positions matching TRBD2. The CDR3 totals 17 residues. V was clipped by 0 bases and J by 11 bases; unmatched bases: 17. Germline loops: CDR1 SGHDT, CDR2 YYEEEE. CDR3: CASSLVTAGGWYNEQYF. CDR3 DNA: TGTGCCAGCAGCTTGGTAACGGCGGGGGGGTGGTACAATGAGCAGTACTTC.

This sequence joins TRBV6-4 and TRBJ2-4, with D possibly matching TRBD1 (5 bases). CDR1 and CDR2 from the germline V gene are MRHNA and SNTAGT. This CDR3 is built from 16 residues. Trimming cost V 10 bases and J 2 bases, with 21 bases left between them. The CDR3 loop is CANTGVVDLPKNIQYF. The CDR3 bases are TGTGCCAACACAGGAGTTGTGGACCTGCCCAAAAACATTCAGTACTTC.

This clonotype was observed a handful of times. This chain uses TRBV7-9 with TRBJ2-5; 14 nucleotides align to TRBD2. The ends lost 3 bases at V and 4 bases at J; junction bases unmatched: 10. Germline assignment: CDR1 SEHNR and CDR2 FQNEAQ (reference sequence). This CDR3 has 18 residues. This chain's CDR3 is CASSFPGLAGATGETQYF. The CDR3 nucleotides are TGTGCCAGCAGCTTTCCGGGACTAGCGGGGGCTACGGGAGAGACCCAGTACTTC.

Notes on this clonotype: A much larger clone differs by one base, so this may be a read error. The genes are TRBV7-9 and TRBJ1-5; D is unclear. This CDR3 has 17 residues. Germline lookup yields CDR1 SEHNR and CDR2 FQNEAQ (reference sequence). CDR3: CTSTLRAEDGSDQPQHF. The CDR3 nucleotides are TGTACCAGCACCCTGAGGGCGGAGGACGGATCAGATCAGCCCCAGCATTTT.

This clonotype has ten or more counts. This rearrangement joins TRBV5-6 to TRBJ2-1; 8 bases are shared with TRBD2. The CDR3 loop spans 17 amino acids. The germline gives CDR1 SGHDT, CDR2 YYEEEE. With V trimmed by 0 bases and J by 0 bases, 5 bases remained unmatched. CDR3 loop: CASSLGTSRSSYNEQFF. The CDR3 nucleotides read TGTGCCAGCAGCTTGGGGACTAGCCGGAGCTCCTACAATGAGCAGTTCTTC.

The table lists this clonotype with a few counts. The chain has TRBV9 and TRBJ2-2, with 7 bases matching TRBD1. V shed 4 bases, J shed 4 bases, and the junction held 4 bases outside the gene matches. This CDR3 comprises 14 residues. Germline values: CDR1 SGDLS, CDR2 YYNGEE. The CDR3 sequence: CASSTGVGTGELFF. In DNA form, the CDR3 reads TGTGCCAGCAGCACAGGGGTCGGCACCGGGGAGCTGTTTTTT.

This clonotype appeared a few times. The J gene is TRBJ2-2, the V gene TRBV7-2; D possibly corresponds to TRBD2 (6 bases). V was shortened by 2 bases and J by 5 bases, with 21 bases between the two germline ends. This CDR3 is 18 amino acids long. Germline CDR1 is SGHTA and CDR2 is FQGNSA. CDR3 amino acids: CASSLREGAAGRTGELFF. The CDR3 bases are TGTGCCAGCAGCTTACGGGAAGGGGCAGCGGGTAGAACCGGGGAGCTGTTTTTT.

This clonotype was recorded a few times. The J gene is TRBJ1-4, the V gene TRBV29-1; D call uncertain. There are 11 residues in the CDR3. The ends were cut back, 7 bases at V and 5 bases at J, with 8 bases in the middle. The germline gives CDR1 SQVTM, CDR2 ANQGSEA. In DNA form, the CDR3 reads TGCAGCGATGGGCGAAATGAAAAACTGTTTTTT. Translation: CSDGRNEKLFF. The complete variable domain, with remaining parts taken from reference TRBV29-1 and TRBJ1-4, reads SAVISQKPSRDICQRGTSLTIQCQVDSQVTMMFWYRQQPGQSLTLIATANQGSEATYESGFVIDKFPISRPNLTFSTLTVSNMSPEDSSIYLCSDGRNEKLFFGSGTQLSVL.

A remark on this clonotype: Possible read error: a much larger clone is one base away. V gene TRBV6-2 or TRBV6-3 combines with J gene TRBJ2-1; D is possibly TRBD1 or TRBD2 (5 bases each). This CDR3 has 15 amino acids. Trimming cost V 5 bases and J 3 bases, with 14 bases left between them. Germline CDR1 MNHEY, CDR2 SVGEGT. The CDR3 here is CASSPLGTHYNEQFF. The CDR3 bases are TGTGCCAGCAGTCCCCTAGGGACCCACTACAATGAGCAGTTCTTC.

At least ten counts were recorded for this clonotype. This chain joins TRBV20-1 and TRBJ2-1; weak D call: TRBD2 (6 bases). CDR1 and CDR2 from the germline V gene are DFQATT and SNEGSKA (reference sequence). The CDR3 loop spans 13 amino acids. Trimming removed 5 bases at V and 8 bases at J, with 16 bases between. The CDR3 sequence: CSAGRLARDEQFF. CDR3 DNA: TGCAGTGCTGGTAGGCTAGCGAGAGATGAGCAGTTCTTC.

V and J are TRBV5-1 and TRBJ2-7, with TRBD2 identical over 8 bases. The V segment lost 5 bases and the J segment 7 bases; nucleotides outside the gene matches: 8. This CDR3 is 13 amino acids long. Germline V gives CDR1 SGHRS, CDR2 YFSETQ. As DNA, the CDR3 is TGCGCCAGCAGGCTAGCGGGTGAAGGGGAGCAGTACTTC. This gives the protein CASRLAGEGEQYF.